This entry lists 9 T cell receptor beta chains sequenced from one sample in a study of control samples from healthy donors and cancer patients (dated by TCRdb to the early 2020s). The library was produced with the immunoSEQ multiplex PCR assay. What TCRdb holds here is the immuneACCESS table cut down to in-frame rearrangements. Part of the clones is not present; checked against another copy, under half of the missing clones reflect an unresolved V gene, and the others are unexplained. This sample's table contains about 200,000 clones. The ten biggest clones cover approximately 2.2% of the sample. What was sequenced was blood. The receptors derive from a woman in her twenties or thirties in good health.

V gene TRBV9 combines with J gene TRBJ2-3, with 7 bases fitting TRBD2. J lost 0 bases, V lost 0 bases, and 13 bases had no gene match. The germline V gene has CDR1 SGDLS and CDR2 YYNGEE. This CDR3 is built from 19 residues. CDR3 sequence reads: CASSVGISGSGPSTDTQYF. The DNA for the CDR3 is TGTGCCAGCAGCGTAGGTATTAGCGGGTCCGGGCCTAGCACAGATACGCAGTATTTT.

The genes are TRBV10-3 and TRBJ1-1, with TRBD1 identical over 8 bases. Trimming at V came to 8 bases and at J to 1 base, leaving 6 bases not matched to a gene. From germline, CDR1 is ENHRY and CDR2 SYGVKD. The CDR3 spans 14 residues. The CDR3 reads CAIGVTGANTEAFF. The CDR3 DNA is TGTGCCATCGGAGTGACAGGGGCGAACACTGAAGCTTTCTTT.

This chain uses TRBV15 with TRBJ2-4, with D possibly TRBD2 on 5 matching bases. CDR3 size: 17 residues. Deletions cut 2 bases from V and 3 bases from J, with 17 bases between. The germline CDR1 and CDR2 sequences are LNHNV and YYDKDF (reference sequence). The CDR3 bases are TGTGCCACCAGCAGACACACTATGCCGCGGGTCAAAAACATTCAGTACTTC. It encodes CATSRHTMPRVKNIQYF.

This rearrangement joins TRBV6-2 or TRBV6-3 to TRBJ1-6; D unresolved. From germline, CDR1 is MNHEY and CDR2 SVGEGT. The CDR3 loop spans 13 amino acids. With 6 bases removed from V and 11 bases from J, the gap between germline ends came to 14 bases. The CDR3 loop reads CASSEVVSPPLHF. Written as DNA, the CDR3 is TGTGCCAGCAGCGAGGTGGTTTCTCCACCCCTCCACTTT.

The V and J genes are TRBV18 and TRBJ1-2; D call uncertain. CDR1 is KGHSH, CDR2 LQKENI, per germline. V lost 3 bases, J lost 8 bases, and 10 bases lay in between. CDR3 length: 12 residues. CDR3 bases: TGTGCCAGCTCACCTCTGTCAGGCGGCTACACCTTC. Translating gives CASSPLSGGYTF.

The V call is TRBV3-1 (or the pseudogene TRBV3-2), the J call TRBJ1-2, with D tentatively TRBD1 (5 bases). The germline V gene has CDR1 LGHDT and CDR2 YNNKEL (reference sequence). Trimming cost V 0 bases and J 8 bases, with 16 bases left between them. The CDR3 extends over 15 amino acids. The CDR3 loop reads CASSQEAQSRGGYTF. The CDR3 region has the DNA TGTGCCAGCAGCCAAGAGGCCCAATCGAGGGGAGGCTACACCTTC.

The V call is TRBV29-1, the J call TRBJ1-1; D is uncertain. Germline loops: CDR1 SQVTM, CDR2 ANQGSEA. The V end lost 5 bases, the J end lost 1 base, and 14 bases lay between the germline ends. This CDR3 has 14 amino acids. The CDR3 sequence: CSVQTATANTEAFF. As DNA, the CDR3 is TGCAGCGTTCAGACCGCTACAGCGAACACTGAAGCTTTCTTT. Variable domain in full (rest from reference TRBV29-1 and TRBJ1-1): SAVISQKPSRDICQRGTSLTIQCQVDSQVTMMFWYRQQPGQSLTLIATANQGSEATYESGFVIDKFPISRPNLTFSTLTVSNMSPEDSSIYLCSVQTATANTEAFFGQGTRLTVV.

The V call is TRBV10-1, the J call TRBJ2-7; 8 bases fit TRBD2. Germline lookup yields CDR1 WNHNN and CDR2 SYGVQD (reference sequence). V lost 10 bases, J lost 5 bases, and 13 bases stayed unmatched. This CDR3 has 14 residues. The CDR3 is CANPKSGGRNEQYF. The CDR3 DNA reads TGCGCCAACCCCAAATCGGGGGGGAGGAACGAGCAGTACTTC.

Here the CDR3 DNA reads TGTGCCAGCAGTTTAGGGTTTTTTCAGGGGAATCAGCCCCAGCATTTT. Translating it yields CASSLGFFQGNQPQHF. The gene calls are TRBV28 and TRBJ1-5; D possibly corresponds to TRBD1 (6 bases). Germline CDR1 MDHEN, CDR2 SYDVKM. CDR3 length: 16 residues. V gave up 2 bases and J gave up 4 bases, with 15 bases separating them. Full variable domain (remainder filled in from reference TRBV28 and TRBJ1-5): DVKVTQSSRYLVKRTGEKVFLECVQDMDHENMFWYRQDPGLGLRLIYFSYDVKMKEKGDIPEGYSVSREKKERFSLILESASTNQTSMYLCASSLGFFQGNQPQHFGDGTRLSIL.